Presented here are 29 T cell receptor beta chains from one specimen sequenced in a study of blood T cell repertoires in COVID-19 (dated by TCRdb to about 2020). Library preparation used the immunoSEQ multiplex PCR assay. Entries here come from immuneACCESS through TCRdb and include only in-frame sequences with V and J called. Some clones fail to appear in such tables; in the studies checked, an unresolved V gene covers under half of the shortfall, and the cause of the remainder is unknown. The sample records approximately 210,000 clones, approximately 81% of which are singletons. The ten largest clones capture 15% to 20% of the sample. Sequencing was performed on peripheral blood. The receptor set was obtained from a man aged 30-40 years with active or convalescent COVID-19.

The chain carries TRBV11-3 and TRBJ2-1, with 7 bases aligning to TRBD2. J lost 3 bases, V lost 5 bases, and 4 bases had no gene match. The CDR3 is 14 amino acids. The germline CDR1 and CDR2 sequences are SGHNT and YENEEA. In DNA, the CDR3 is TGTGCCAGCAGCCCCGGGACTAACTACAATGAGCAGTTCTTC. Amino acids: CASSPGTNYNEQFF.

This clone showed up just once. The genes are TRBV4-3 and TRBJ1-3; 9 bases line up with TRBD1. Trimming at V came to 4 bases and at J to 3 bases, leaving 16 bases not matched to a gene. Per the germline V gene, CDR1 is LGHNA and CDR2 is YSLEER. There are 19 residues in the CDR3. CDR3 in amino acids: CASSPGGTGPKEIGNTIYF. DNA for the CDR3: TGCGCCAGCAGCCCCGGAGGGACAGGGCCCAAAGAGATTGGAAACACCATATATTTT.

This clone has more than one count but fewer than ten. The chain combines TRBV4-2 with TRBJ2-7; TRBD2 agrees at 9 bases. The ends lost 0 bases at V and 2 bases at J; junction bases unmatched: 5. This CDR3 is built from 16 residues. The germline gives CDR1 LGHNA, CDR2 YNFKEQ. This CDR3 is CASSQEWLAGTYEQYF. In nucleotides, the CDR3 is TGTGCCAGCAGCCAAGAATGGCTAGCGGGGACCTACGAGCAGTACTTC.

CDR3 DNA: TGCGCCAGCAGCCCCGGACTAGCGGGAGTTCCAAACATTCAGTACTTC. Translated, it gives CASSPGLAGVPNIQYF. The genes are TRBV5-1 and TRBJ2-4, with 13 bases that match TRBD2. The V and J ends lost 4 bases and 6 bases, in that order; junction bases with no gene match: 7. This CDR3 contains 16 residues. In germline, CDR1 is SGHRS, CDR2 YFSETQ.

The genes are TRBV5-6 and TRBJ2-1; 14 bases match TRBD2. There are 16 residues in the CDR3. CDR1 and CDR2 (germline): SGHDT, YYEEEE. V lost 4 bases and J lost 6; bases outside the gene matches: 6. CDR3 in amino acids: CASSATGTSGSNEQFF. The CDR3 nucleotides read TGTGCCAGCAGCGCGACCGGGACTAGCGGGAGCAATGAGCAGTTCTTC.

This chain connects TRBV6-6 to TRBJ1-3, with D possibly TRBD1 on 5 matching bases. Trimming removed 8 bases from V and 4 bases from J, with 12 bases in between. This CDR3 is 13 amino acids long. Germline V CDR1 and CDR2: MNHNY, SVGAGI (reference sequence). The CDR3 nucleotides read TGTGCCAGCGTAGGGCAGGGAGGAAACACCATATATTTT. This translates into CASVGQGGNTIYF.

The chain employs TRBV4-3 and TRBJ1-2, with 8 bases fitting TRBD1. V lost 1 base and J lost 8; bases outside the gene matches: 6. The CDR3 covers 14 residues. Germline assignment: CDR1 LGHNA and CDR2 YSLEER. CDR3 amino acids: CASSQGTGSIGYTF. The CDR3 DNA is TGCGCCAGCAGCCAAGGGACAGGGAGTATCGGCTACACCTTC.

The table lists this clone with a few counts. This chain links TRBV5-1 with TRBJ1-5, with D possibly being TRBD1 (6 bases). The CDR3 is 13 residues long. The germline CDR1 and CDR2 sequences are SGHRS and YFSETQ. Trimming removed 8 bases at V and 1 base at J, with 10 bases between. The CDR3 DNA follows: TGCGCCAGACCGAGGGGGAGCAATCAGCCCCAGCATTTT. Amino acid sequence: CARPRGSNQPQHF.

On this clone itself: At the DNA level, this CDR3 is encoded by other sequences in the same sample as well. The V call is TRBV11-2, the J call TRBJ2-2; D is undetermined. This CDR3 comprises 13 residues. Trimming left V 1 base short and J 4 bases short, with 4 bases between. The V gene's germline CDR1 is SGHAT and CDR2 FQNNGV. The CDR3 nucleotides are TGTGCCAGCAGCTTAGGAGTCACCGGGGAGCTGTTTTTT. Translated, it gives CASSLGVTGELFF. The full variable domain, completed using reference TRBV11-2 and TRBJ2-2, is EAGVAQSPRYKIIEKRQSVAFWCNPISGHATLYWYQQILGQGPKLLIQFQNNGVVDDSQLPKDRFSAERLKGVDSTLKIQPAKLEDSAVYLCASSLGVTGELFFGEGSRLTVL.

The chain couples TRBV11-2 to TRBJ2-5; 16 bases map to TRBD2. Germline values: CDR1 SGHAT, CDR2 FQNNGV. With 3 bases clipped from V and 4 bases from J, the junction kept 2 bases outside the gene matches. The CDR3 runs 16 residues. CDR3 DNA sequence: TGTGCCAGCAGCTTCGGGACTAGCGGGGGGGCAGAGACCCAGTACTTC. It specifies CASSFGTSGGAETQYF.

The CDR3 DNA follows: TGTGCCAGCAGCCGACCCACAGGGGGCGGGCGGCAGCCCCAGCATTTT. Amino acid sequence: CASSRPTGGGRQPQHF. The rearrangement joins TRBV3-1 (or the pseudogene TRBV3-2) to TRBJ1-5; 9 bases match TRBD1. The CDR3 runs 16 residues. The trim removed 4 bases at V and 7 bases at J, leaving 11 bases unmatched. The germline V gene has CDR1 LGHDT and CDR2 YNNKEL (reference sequence).

The chain combines TRBV4-3 with TRBJ1-1; 7 positions match TRBD1. The CDR3 sequence is 17 residues long. Unmatched junction bases numbered 14, after V lost 3 bases and J lost 4 bases. Germline V lookup: CDR1 LGHNA, CDR2 YSLEER. The CDR3 coding sequence is TGCGCCAGCAGCCAGGACGGGACAGAGAAAGGGGTCACTGAAGCTTTCTTT. This sequence encodes CASSQDGTEKGVTEAFF.

The chain has TRBV11-2 and TRBJ2-2; maybe TRBD2 (7 bases). V dropped 4 bases and J dropped 6 bases, with 18 bases sitting between them. The germline V gene encodes CDR1 SGHAT and CDR2 FQNNGV. The CDR3 has 16 residues. As DNA, the CDR3 is TGTGCCAGCAGCTCCCTAAGACTAGCAGGGGCCGGGGAGCTGTTTTTT. The encoded protein is CASSSLRLAGAGELFF.

The rearrangement joins TRBV15 to TRBJ1-4; 9 bases line up with TRBD1. Germline trimming cut 3 bases from V and 3 bases from J; bases unmatched to any gene: 8. The CDR3 contains 17 residues. Germline CDR1 is LNHNV and CDR2 is YYDKDF (reference sequence). The CDR3 reads CATSRDWRQGANEKLFF. The CDR3 nucleotides are TGTGCCACCAGCAGGGATTGGAGACAGGGGGCTAATGAAAAACTGTTTTTT. Looking up the rest from reference TRBV15 and TRBJ1-4 gives the full variable domain: DAMVIQNPRYQVTQFGKPVTLSCSQTLNHNVMYWYQQKSSQAPKLLFHYYDKDFNNEADTPDNFQSRRPNTSFCFLDIRSPGLGDTAMYLCATSRDWRQGANEKLFFGSGTQLSVL.

The rearrangement uses TRBV12-5 and TRBJ1-3; 10 bases align to TRBD1. This CDR3 contains 14 residues. The V gene's germline CDR1 is LGHNT and CDR2 FRNRAP. The CDR3 coding sequence is TGTGCCGGAAGGGACAGGGGTCCCCGAAACACCATATATTTT. This translates into CAGRDRGPRNTIYF.

J is TRBJ2-5 and V is TRBV5-6; 9 bases map to TRBD1. The CDR3 runs 15 residues. The germline gives CDR1 SGHDT, CDR2 YYEEEE. Germline trimming cut 4 bases from V and 5 bases from J; bases unmatched to any gene: 9. The DNA for the CDR3 is TGTGCCAGCAGCCCTCCAACAGGGGGCGGGGAGACCCAGTACTTC. Translating gives CASSPPTGGGETQYF.

The chain couples TRBV28 to TRBJ1-2; tentative D call: TRBD1 (5 bases). Looked up from germline, CDR1 is MDHEN and CDR2 is SYDVKM. The V end lost 4 bases, the J end lost 6 bases, and 9 bases lay between the germline ends. CDR3 length equals 12 residues. The CDR3 DNA is TGTGCCAGCAGTTGGTTAGGGGATGGCTACACCTTC. As protein: CASSWLGDGYTF.

The chain uses TRBV6-2 or TRBV6-3 and TRBJ2-1; 7 nucleotides match TRBD2. The length of the CDR3 is 14 residues. J lost 7 bases, V lost 2 bases, and 5 bases had no gene match. Germline CDR1 is MNHEY and CDR2 is SVGEGT. CDR3 nucleotides: TGTGCCAGCAGTTACAGGCGGGAGCGGAATGAGCAGTTCTTC. Residues: CASSYRRERNEQFF.

The rearrangement uses TRBV30 and TRBJ1-2; the D is unclear. V gave up 4 bases and J gave up 8 bases, with 11 bases separating them. Germline CDR1 is GTSNPN and CDR2 is SVGIG (reference sequence). CDR3 length: 11 residues. CDR3: CAWNRVRGYTF. CDR3 sequence (DNA): TGTGCCTGGAACCGAGTGAGGGGCTACACCTTC.

The chain combines TRBV10-2 with TRBJ1-1; no definite D call. Trimming left V 7 bases short and J 0 bases short, with 9 bases between. Germline loops: CDR1 WSHSY, CDR2 SAAADI. The CDR3 loop spans 13 amino acids. For the CDR3, the DNA is TGCGCCAGCACCGGGTTGCTGAACACTGAAGCTTTCTTT. It encodes CASTGLLNTEAFF.

The chain recombines TRBV20-1 with TRBJ1-1, with a possible D match to TRBD1 (5 bases). The CDR3 is made up of 11 amino acids. The germline V and J ends were trimmed by 3 bases and 11 bases, with 13 bases remaining between them. The germline gives CDR1 DFQATT, CDR2 SNEGSKA (reference sequence). The CDR3 reads CSARDNVAAFF. CDR3 sequence (DNA): TGCAGTGCTAGGGACAACGTCGCGGCTTTCTTT.

The rearrangement uses TRBV28 and TRBJ1-5, with D perhaps matching TRBD1 (5 bases). V lost 7 bases, J lost 7 bases, and 14 bases lay in between. Germline V gene data show CDR1 as MDHEN and CDR2 as SYDVKM. The CDR3 consists of 13 residues. The CDR3 DNA reads as TGTGCCAGCACCTGGGGAAGGGGACAGCCCCAGCATTTT. Its protein is CASTWGRGQPQHF.

The gene calls are TRBV19 and TRBJ1-5; TRBD1 matches at 8 bases. CDR1 and CDR2 from the germline V gene are LNHDA and SQIVND (reference sequence). J gave up 5 bases and V 3 bases, and 0 bases lay outside the gene matches. CDR3 length: 13 amino acids. The CDR3 bases are TGTGCCAGTAGTATGACAGGGGATCAGCCCCAGCATTTT. Protein product: CASSMTGDQPQHF.

V and J are TRBV6-5 and TRBJ1-3; perhaps TRBD1 as D (5 bases). CDR1 MNHEY and CDR2 SVGAGI come from the germline V gene. The CDR3 is 15 amino acids. The ends were cut back, 2 bases at V and 3 bases at J, with 11 bases in the middle. CDR3 sequence (DNA): TGTGCCAGCAGTTACGACTTACAGGTTGGAAACACCATATATTTT. This encodes CASSYDLQVGNTIYF.

The rearrangement links TRBV4-3 to TRBJ2-3, with 10 bases identical to TRBD2. CDR3 length: 16 residues. Trimming removed 0 bases from V and 3 bases from J; junction bases left unmatched: 3. Germline loops: CDR1 LGHNA, CDR2 YSLEER. The CDR3 reads CASSQDRAGGTDTQYF. CDR3 DNA: TGCGCCAGCAGCCAAGACAGAGCGGGGGGGACAGATACGCAGTATTTT.

This chain links TRBV6-6 with TRBJ1-2, with TRBD1 matching 8 bases. The V and J ends lost 5 bases and 7 bases, in that order; junction bases with no gene match: 6. The CDR3 extends over 13 amino acids. Germline V gene sequence: CDR1 MNHNY, CDR2 SVGAGI (reference sequence). CDR3 sequence (DNA): TGTGCCAGCAGTATACAGGGGGTGGGTGGCTACACCTTC. Its protein product is CASSIQGVGGYTF.

The V call is TRBV5-1, the J call TRBJ1-1; D gene unclear. The CDR3 is made up of 12 amino acids. Per germline, CDR1 SGHRS and CDR2 YFSETQ. Trimming removed 3 bases from V and 1 base from J, with 4 bases in between. The CDR3 spells CASSSRNTEAFF. The CDR3 coding sequence is TGCGCCAGCAGCTCCAGGAACACTGAAGCTTTCTTT.

The chain recombines TRBV11-3 with TRBJ2-5; maybe TRBD2 (6 bases). Trimming stripped 1 base from V and 5 bases from J, with 14 bases between. Per germline, CDR1 SGHNT and CDR2 YENEEA. The CDR3 has 15 residues. The CDR3 reads CASSLGSGVRETQYF. CDR3 DNA sequence: TGTGCCAGCAGCTTAGGATCGGGAGTGAGGGAGACCCAGTACTTC.

This clone is a singleton in its sample. A much larger clone sits a single nucleotide away, making a read error possible. The J gene is TRBJ2-7, the V gene TRBV12-3 or TRBV12-4; 7 nucleotides align to TRBD1. After removal of 5 bases from V and 3 bases from J, the junction contained 1 base not matched to a gene. This CDR3 has 12 residues. CDR3 sequence: CASSRDSYEQYF. CDR3 in DNA: TGTGCCAGCAGTCGGGACAGCTACGAGCAGTACTTC.